The rows below give T cell receptor beta chains drawn from one sample of a study of cytomegalovirus exposure and HLA in healthy donors. Generated by immunoSEQ multiplex PCR, the TCRdb table keeps only in-frame clones and is missing some. The table has 160,000 or so clones, around nine tenths seen once; the top ten hold 2% to 3%. The sample taken for sequencing was PBMCs. The origin of the receptors is a man aged 18 to 35 in good health and CMV-seropositive. CDR3s include the opening cysteine and the closing phenylalanine or tryptophan. A D gene is named only where the DNA matches it firmly. Some rows mark clone size as missing; the rest say once, few, many or name a class of expanded clone.

>TRBV7-9|.|TRBJ2-7|few
CASSFWVAEQYF
TGTGCCAGCAGCTTCTGGGTAGCCGAGCAGTACTTC
>TRBV29-1|.|TRBJ2-3|.
CSVTDSRGTTDTQYF
TGCAGCGTTACCGACTCACGGGGGACCACAGATACGCAGTATTTT
>TRBV5-1|.|TRBJ2-5|.
CASSLGQGGEETQYF
TGCGCCAGCAGCTTGGGACAGGGAGGAGAAGAGACCCAGTACTTC
>TRBV5-4|.|TRBJ1-1|.
CASSSPRGGTTEAFF
TGTGCCAGCAGCTCACCCCGTGGAGGGACCACTGAAGCTTTCTTT
>TRBV29-1|TRBD2|TRBJ2-1|.
CSVVGGRRSYNEQFF
TGCAGCGTTGTAGGCGGGAGGAGGTCCTACAATGAGCAGTTCTTC
>TRBV5-6|.|TRBJ2-2|.
CASSPPDSYSTGELFF
TGTGCCAGCAGCCCCCCTGACAGTTATAGCACCGGGGAGCTGTTTTTT
>TRBV29-1|TRBD2|TRBJ2-1|.
CSVNERGAHGNEQFF
TGCAGCGTGAACGAGCGGGGGGCCCATGGGAATGAGCAGTTCTTC
>TRBV14|.|TRBJ2-1|.
CASSQVALNEQFF
TGTGCCAGCAGCCAAGTCGCACTTAATGAGCAGTTCTTC
>TRBV27|TRBD1|TRBJ2-1|.
CASSPRTGGAGEQFF
TGTGCCAGCAGTCCCAGGACAGGGGGAGCGGGTGAGCAGTTCTTC
>TRBV7-9|.|TRBJ1-4|once
CASSLDSGANEKLFF
TGTGCCAGCAGCTTAGACTCGGGGGCTAATGAAAAACTGTTTTTT
>TRBV27|TRBD1|TRBJ1-1|.
CASGDRGSEAFF
TGTGCCAGCGGGGACAGGGGGTCTGAAGCTTTCTTT
>TRBV18|.|TRBJ2-3|.
CASSPLATDTQYF
TGTGCCAGCTCACCACTGGCTACAGATACGCAGTATTTT
>TRBV5-1|.|TRBJ2-5|once
CASSWTIQETQYF
TGCGCCAGCAGTTGGACTATCCAAGAGACCCAGTACTTC
>TRBV5-1|.|TRBJ2-7|once
CASSWTPLIVSYEQYF
TGCGCCAGCAGCTGGACTCCTTTGATTGTTTCCTACGAGCAGTACTTC
>TRBV7-2|TRBD2|TRBJ2-7|.
CASSPRTSGFPSYEQYF
TGTGCCAGCAGCCCAAGGACTAGCGGGTTCCCAAGTTACGAGCAGTACTTC
>TRBV6-5|.|TRBJ1-4|.
CASSTRGNEKLFF
TGTGCCAGCAGTACCAGGGGCAATGAAAAACTGTTTTTT
>TRBV19|TRBD1|TRBJ1-2|.
CASKVRGAYGYTF
TGTGCCAGTAAAGTCAGGGGGGCCTATGGCTACACCTTC
>TRBV6-1|.|TRBJ1-5|.
CASSFRSNQPQHF
TGTGCCAGCAGTTTCAGGAGCAATCAGCCCCAGCATTTT
>TRBV25-1|.|TRBJ2-3|.
CASSQWTTGTDTQYF
TGTGCCAGCAGCCAATGGACTACAGGCACAGATACGCAGTATTTT
>TRBV5-6|.|TRBJ2-3|once
CASSLGPSGAWWYF
TGTGCCAGCAGCTTGGGTCCGAGTGGGGCGTGGTGGTATTTT
>TRBV13|TRBD2|TRBJ2-7|.
CASSYLTSGEQYF
TGTGCCAGCAGCTACCTTACTAGCGGCGAGCAGTACTTC
>TRBV4-1|.|TRBJ1-2|few
CASSQWDWRGYTF
TGCGCCAGCAGCCAGTGGGACTGGCGAGGCTACACCTTC
>TRBV6-5|.|TRBJ1-1|.
CASTYRASRDTEAFF
TGTGCCAGCACCTACCGGGCCTCGCGGGACACTGAAGCTTTCTTT
>TRBV12-5|.|TRBJ2-7|.
CASGLVSRGFSYEQYF
TGTGCTAGTGGTTTGGTTAGTCGGGGGTTCTCCTACGAGCAGTACTTC
>TRBV5-1|.|TRBJ2-7|.
CASSTSGNEQYF
TGCGCCAGCAGCACTTCAGGTAACGAGCAGTACTTC
>TRBV18|.|TRBJ2-3|.
CASSPPRNLGADTQYF
TGTGCCAGCTCACCACCGAGGAACCTCGGCGCAGATACGCAGTATTTT
>TRBV7-8|TRBD1|TRBJ1-2|.
CASSVMQGARGYTF
TGTGCCAGCAGCGTCATGCAGGGGGCGAGGGGCTACACCTTC
>TRBV9|.|TRBJ2-5|once
CASSVSAGAQETQYF
TGTGCCAGCAGCGTAAGTGCGGGGGCCCAAGAGACCCAGTACTTC
>TRBV18|TRBD1|TRBJ1-1|.
CASSLDRVRTEAFF
TGTGCCAGCTCACTCGACAGGGTGAGAACTGAAGCTTTCTTT
>TRBV6-6|.|TRBJ1-5|.
CASSLGRGAGQPQHF
TGTGCCAGCAGTTTGGGCAGGGGAGCGGGACAGCCCCAGCATTTT
>TRBV7-9|.|TRBJ1-4|.
CASSGQPFNEKLFF
TGTGCCAGCAGCGGACAGCCTTTCAATGAAAAACTGTTTTTT
>TRBV5-1|.|TRBJ2-7|.
CASSLQESYEQYF
TGCGCCAGCAGCTTGCAGGAATCCTACGAGCAGTACTTC
>TRBV10-3|.|TRBJ1-1|.
CAISESQVMNTEAFF
TGTGCCATCAGTGAGTCACAGGTTATGAACACTGAAGCTTTCTTT
>TRBV19|.|TRBJ1-2|.
CAVFNREADGYTF
TGTGCCGTCTTTAATAGGGAAGCGGATGGCTACACCTTC
>TRBV7-6|TRBD1|TRBJ2-7|.
CASSLGAGGTNEQYF
TGTGCCAGCAGCTTAGGGGCAGGGGGAACAAACGAGCAGTACTTC
>TRBV7-9|.|TRBJ1-4|.
CATATQVNEKLFF
TGTGCCACCGCTACACAGGTTAATGAAAAACTGTTTTTT
>TRBV7-9|.|TRBJ1-5|.
CASSLAGVGQPQHF
TGTGCCAGCAGCTTAGCAGGGGTTGGGCAGCCCCAGCATTTT
>TRBV2|.|TRBJ2-7|.
CASRAGVYEQYF
TGTGCCAGCAGAGCAGGGGTTTACGAGCAGTACTTC
>TRBV7-2|.|TRBJ1-2|.
CASSFRFGAGNSGYTF
TGTGCCAGCAGCTTCCGTTTCGGGGCGGGGAATTCGGGCTACACCTTC
>TRBV25-1|TRBD1|TRBJ2-3|.
CASSPLQGANTQYF
TGTGCCAGCAGTCCGTTACAGGGGGCGAATACGCAGTATTTT
>TRBV6-5|.|TRBJ2-7|.
CASSLFKTYEQYF
TGTGCCAGCAGCCTATTTAAGACCTACGAGCAGTACTTC
>TRBV9|TRBD2|TRBJ2-2|once
CASSARTSGGTPKNTGELFF
TGTGCCAGCAGCGCCCGGACTAGCGGGGGAACCCCCAAGAACACCGGGGAGCTGTTTTTT
>TRBV21-1|.|TRBJ1-2|once
CASSNAPFLGGYNYGYTF
TGTGCCAGCAGCAATGCCCCCTTTCTAGGTGGATATAACTATGGCTACACCTTC
>TRBV27|TRBD2|TRBJ2-3|.
CASRNSGSGTDTQYF
TGTGCCAGCAGGAATAGCGGGAGTGGGACAGATACGCAGTATTTT
>TRBV4-1|TRBD1|TRBJ2-5|.
CASSQFSRGLGETQYF
TGCGCCAGCAGCCAGTTCTCCAGGGGGCTAGGGGAGACCCAGTACTTC
>TRBV27|.|TRBJ2-3|.
CASYYADTQYF
TGTGCCAGCTATTATGCAGATACGCAGTATTTT
>TRBV5-8|.|TRBJ1-1|once
CASSLDPGLGNTEAFF
TGTGCCAGCAGCTTAGACCCAGGGTTGGGGAACACTGAAGCTTTCTTT